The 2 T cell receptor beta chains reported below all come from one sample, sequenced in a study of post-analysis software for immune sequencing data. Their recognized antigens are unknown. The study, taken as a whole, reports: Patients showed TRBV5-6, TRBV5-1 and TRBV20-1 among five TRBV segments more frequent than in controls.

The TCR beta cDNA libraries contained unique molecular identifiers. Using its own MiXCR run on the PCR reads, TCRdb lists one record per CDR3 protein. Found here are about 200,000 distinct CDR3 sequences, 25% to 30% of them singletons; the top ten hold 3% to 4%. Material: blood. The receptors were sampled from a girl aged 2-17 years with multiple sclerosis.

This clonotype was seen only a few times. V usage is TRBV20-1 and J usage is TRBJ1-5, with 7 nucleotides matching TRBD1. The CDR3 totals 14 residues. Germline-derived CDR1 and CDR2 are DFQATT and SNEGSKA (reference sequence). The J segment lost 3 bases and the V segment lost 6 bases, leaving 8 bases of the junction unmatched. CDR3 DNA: TGCAGTGCCGCACAGGGGCTGGCCAATCAGCCCCAGCATTTT. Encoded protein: CSAAQGLANQPQHF.

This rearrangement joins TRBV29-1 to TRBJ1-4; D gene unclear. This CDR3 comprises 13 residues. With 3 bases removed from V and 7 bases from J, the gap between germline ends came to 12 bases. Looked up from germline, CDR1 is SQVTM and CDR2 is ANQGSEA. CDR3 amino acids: CSVEQPETEKLFF. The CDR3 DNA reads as TGCAGCGTTGAGCAGCCTGAAACTGAAAAACTGTTTTTT.